This TCR beta chain was identified during a study of T cell responses to AZD1222 COVID-19 vaccine. Whole-study results and caveats: Donors in the cohort were predominantly white British and more often female, and clonal diversity was possibly underestimated.

Comments on this clone: Its target is unknown.

Assay used: immunoSEQ multiplex PCR; TCRdb lists only in-frame clones, some missing. The sample gives some 71,000 clones, roughly 84% of which show up once; 9.8% is in the top ten. The clonotype was recovered from an adult in good health. The sequencing used peripheral blood, collected on day 0 of AZD1222 vaccination.

CDR3 coding DNA: TGCGCCAGCGCAGACAGGGAGTATGAGCAGTTCTTC. It translates to CASADREYEQFF. This chain joins TRBV5-1 and TRBJ2-1; 7 nucleotides align to TRBD1. From germline, CDR1 is SGHRS and CDR2 YFSETQ. The CDR3 is 12 residues long. With 7 bases clipped from V and 8 bases from J, the junction kept 6 bases outside the gene matches.